This passage covers 13 T cell receptor beta chains from one sample sequenced in a study of beta chain features in type 1 diabetes. Of the isolated RNA, all was reverse transcribed, and so the sequenced material was expressed TCRB transcripts. Some clones are missing from TCRdb's copy, which holds only in-frame ones; the method was immunoSEQ multiplex PCR. The repertoire holds tens of thousands of clones, with approximately 48% as singletons. Material: stem cell memory CD4+ T cells from blood. These TCRs come from a woman in her 30s in good health.

The chain couples TRBV2 to TRBJ2-1; 7 nucleotides align to TRBD2. The ends lost 1 base at V and 4 bases at J; junction bases unmatched: 4. Germline lookup yields CDR1 SNHLY and CDR2 FYNNEI. CDR3 length equals 15 residues. CDR3: CASSEGGGSYNEQFF. CDR3 nucleotides: TGTGCCAGCAGTGAAGGTGGCGGGAGTTACAATGAGCAGTTCTTC.

This chain uses TRBV9 with TRBJ2-7; 7 positions match TRBD2. V lost 7 bases to trimming and J lost 6 bases; unmatched junction nucleotides: 10. This CDR3 is built from 13 residues. Germline CDR1 and CDR2: SGDLS and YYNGEE. The CDR3 DNA reads TGTGCCAGCGGGCGGGAGAACTCTGGCGAGCAGTACTTC. Translating it yields CASGRENSGEQYF.

This clone appeared a few times. The chain has TRBV14 and TRBJ2-7, with D perhaps matching TRBD2 (5 bases). In germline, CDR1 is SGHDN, CDR2 FVKESK. The CDR3 covers 14 residues. Trimming removed 7 bases at V and 0 bases at J, with 13 bases between. The CDR3 DNA reads as TGTGCCAGCATGGGATCGGGAATCTCCTACGAGCAGTACTTC. This encodes CASMGSGISYEQYF.

As for this clone: One end of the junction is discordant with germline, which a read error may explain. This sequence joins TRBV7-7 and TRBJ2-1; a weak D match, TRBD2 (5 bases). Germline loops: CDR1 SSHAT, CDR2 FNYEAQ (reference sequence). The CDR3 is 14 amino acids. This CDR3 reads CASSSDSGYNEQFF. In DNA form, the CDR3 reads TGTGCTAGCAGCTCAGACTCGGGGTACAATGAGCAGTTCTTC.

The rearrangement joins TRBV18 to TRBJ2-5; perhaps TRBD1 as D (5 bases). This CDR3 contains 14 residues. Germline CDR1 is KGHSH and CDR2 is LQKENI. Trimming removed 6 bases at V and 2 bases at J, with 13 bases between. This chain's CDR3 is CASSQTGLQETQYF. The CDR3 nucleotides read TGTGCCAGCTCTCAAACAGGCTTACAAGAGACCCAGTACTTC.

This clone was found a few times. V is TRBV7-2 and J is TRBJ2-7, with 8 bases matching TRBD2. With 1 base clipped from V and 5 bases from J, the junction kept 4 bases outside the gene matches. The CDR3 runs to 14 residues. Germline CDR1 and CDR2: SGHTA and FQGNSA. The CDR3 region is CASSLVAGTDEQYF. DNA for the CDR3: TGTGCCAGCAGCTTAGTAGCGGGAACAGACGAGCAGTACTTC.

The J gene is TRBJ2-1, the V gene TRBV28; 13 nucleotides line up with TRBD2. CDR1 and CDR2 (germline): MDHEN, SYDVKM. This CDR3 spans 14 amino acids. V shed 6 bases and J 11 bases; nucleotides not matched to a gene: 7. CDR3 protein: CASRTRTSGSKQFF. The CDR3 DNA reads TGTGCCAGCAGGACGAGGACTAGCGGGAGTAAGCAGTTCTTC.

The chain carries TRBV28 and TRBJ2-3; tentatively, D is TRBD2 (6 bases). Germline CDR1 is MDHEN and CDR2 is SYDVKM. V lost 5 bases to trimming and J lost 12 bases, with 18 bases between them. The CDR3 runs 13 residues. CDR3 in DNA: TGTGCCAGCAGTCAAACTAGCCCACTTAGTCAGTATTTT. Translated: CASSQTSPLSQYF.

This clone was detected only a few times. The chain combines TRBV7-9 with TRBJ2-2; D is possibly TRBD1 (6 bases). The CDR3 extends over 16 amino acids. The V gene lost 7 bases and the J gene lost 1 base, with 16 bases spanning the gap. Germline CDR1 is SEHNR and CDR2 is FQNEAQ (reference sequence). The CDR3 coding sequence is TGTGCCAGCATCGAATCCCACAGGGAGAACACCGGGGAGCTGTTTTTT. Translated, it gives CASIESHRENTGELFF.

This clone has more than one count but fewer than ten. V usage is TRBV5-4 and J usage is TRBJ2-5, with 7 positions matching TRBD1. The V gene's germline CDR1 is SGHNT and CDR2 YYREEE (reference sequence). This CDR3 region has 14 residues. J was trimmed by 4 bases and V by 3 bases; bases with no gene match: 6. CDR3 DNA: TGTGCCAGCAGCTCTCCGACAGGGCCAGAGACCCAGTACTTC. Amino acids: CASSSPTGPETQYF.

V is TRBV6-5 and J is TRBJ2-7, with D perhaps matching TRBD1 (6 bases). Per germline, CDR1 MNHEY and CDR2 SVGAGI. V was shortened by 6 bases and J by 2 bases, with 14 bases between the two germline ends. This CDR3 contains 14 residues. The DNA for the CDR3 is TGTGCCAGCAGCCCGTCAGGGGCAACCTACGAGCAGTACTTC. Encoded protein: CASSPSGATYEQYF.

This clone was detected only a few times. The chain employs TRBV7-6 and TRBJ1-3; D is perhaps TRBD1 (5 bases). Deletions cut 11 bases from V and 0 bases from J, with 26 bases between. In germline, CDR1 is SGHVS, CDR2 FNYEAQ. The CDR3 sequence is 18 residues long. The CDR3 coding sequence is TGTGCCGCGGGGGGGAGAGTTACCCGGGCGCACTCTGGAAACACCATATATTTT. This codes for CAAGGRVTRAHSGNTIYF.

The chain combines TRBV5-1 with TRBJ2-7, with 9 positions matching TRBD1. The V gene's germline CDR1 is SGHRS and CDR2 YFSETQ. The V gene end was trimmed by 3 bases and the J gene end by 4 bases; junction bases not matched to a gene: 2. CDR3 length equals 13 residues. The CDR3 protein is CASSSGQGYEQYF. The CDR3 DNA reads as TGCGCCAGCAGCTCCGGACAGGGGTACGAGCAGTACTTC.